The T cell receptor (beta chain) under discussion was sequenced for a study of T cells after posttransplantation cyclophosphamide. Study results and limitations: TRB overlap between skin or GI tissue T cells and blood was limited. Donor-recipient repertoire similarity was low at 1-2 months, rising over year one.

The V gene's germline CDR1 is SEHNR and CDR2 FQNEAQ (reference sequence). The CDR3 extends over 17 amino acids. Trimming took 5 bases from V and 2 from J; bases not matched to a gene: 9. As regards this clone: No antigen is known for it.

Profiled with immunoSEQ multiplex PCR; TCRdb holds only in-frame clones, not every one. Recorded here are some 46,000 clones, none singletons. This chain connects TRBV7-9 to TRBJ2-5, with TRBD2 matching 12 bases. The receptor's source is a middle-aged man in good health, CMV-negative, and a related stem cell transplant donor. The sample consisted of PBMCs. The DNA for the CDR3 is TGTGCCAGCAGCCTTCCTGGACTAGCGGGGATACAAGAGACCCAGTACTTC. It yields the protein CASSLPGLAGIQETQYF.